The next 32 T cell receptor beta chains were all read from a single sample in a study of T cells in Graves' hyperthyroidism and ophthalmopathy (dated by TCRdb to the late 2010s). Library preparation used multiplex PCR. Sequencing took place on an Illumina HiSeq 2000. Amplification of TCR beta CDR3 regions was carried out from RNA transcripts. The first round of RT-PCR for the TCR CDR3 was performed with the HTBI primer set and the Qiagen OneStep RT-PCR kit. TCRdb reworked the public reads: Q25 trimming with fastp, MiXCR clone assembly, productive beta chains retained. Entries that share a CDR3 protein sequence are merged under the most common genes and DNA. This sample has under 200,000 distinct CDR3 sequences in its table, and about a tenth of those were observed once. The ten largest clones take up around 21% of the sample. The sequencing input was blood. The receptor source for this set is a woman under 30 with Graves' hyperthyroidism that later progressed to Graves' ophthalmopathy.

This clonotype has a count of ten or more. The chain joins TRBV27 to TRBJ2-5; TRBD1 agrees at 7 bases. The junction had 8 bases not matched to a gene; V was cut back by 5 bases and J by 5 bases. Germline assignment: CDR1 MNHEY and CDR2 SMNVEV (reference sequence). The CDR3 sequence is 14 residues long. The CDR3 DNA reads as TGTGCCAGCAGTCCAGGGGGTTATGGGGAGACCCAGTACTTC. Amino acid sequence: CASSPGGYGETQYF.

There are many counts of this clonotype. The chain recombines TRBV3-1 with TRBJ1-6; D is uncertain. The CDR3 contains 12 residues. The germline V and J ends were trimmed by 11 bases and 7 bases, with 12 bases remaining between them. Germline CDR1 LGHDT, CDR2 YNNKEL (reference sequence). CDR3 sequence (DNA): TGTGCCGCCCAAACGGACAATTCACCCCTCCACTTT. Amino acid sequence: CAAQTDNSPLHF.

The genes are TRBV9 and TRBJ2-3; 8 positions agree with TRBD2. Unmatched junction bases numbered 9, after V lost 4 bases and J lost 2 bases. CDR1 is SGDLS, CDR2 YYNGEE, per germline. The CDR3 loop spans 16 amino acids. CDR3 sequence: CASSLMSGGDTDTQYF. The CDR3 DNA follows: TGTGCCAGCAGCTTAATGAGCGGGGGCGACACAGATACGCAGTATTTT.

The table lists this clonotype with many counts. The V gene is TRBV28, the J gene TRBJ1-5, with 7 positions matching TRBD1. Germline V gene sequence: CDR1 MDHEN, CDR2 SYDVKM. The V segment lost 3 bases and the J segment 0 bases; nucleotides outside the gene matches: 11. The CDR3 spans 18 residues. CDR3 amino acids: CASSFRRTGAYSNQPQHF. CDR3 DNA sequence: TGTGCCAGCAGTTTCCGCCGGACAGGAGCCTATAGCAATCAGCCCCAGCATTTT. The whole variable domain, remainder taken from reference TRBV28 and TRBJ1-5, is DVKVTQSSRYLVKRTGEKVFLECVQDMDHENMFWYRQDPGLGLRLIYFSYDVKMKEKGDIPEGYSVSREKKERFSLILESASTNQTSMYLCASSFRRTGAYSNQPQHFGDGTRLSIL.

This clonotype came up many times. V is TRBV18 and J is TRBJ1-1; tentatively, D is TRBD1 (5 bases). The CDR3 totals 12 residues. CDR1 and CDR2 from the germline V gene are KGHSH and LQKENI. V lost 5 bases and J lost 11, with 15 bases in between. CDR3 DNA: TGTGCCAGCTCAAATGCCGGGGCAGAGGCTTTCTTT. This translates into CASSNAGAEAFF.

This clonotype was seen repeatedly, ten times or more. The rearrangement links TRBV28 to TRBJ2-7, with TRBD2 matching over 13 bases. Germline values: CDR1 MDHEN, CDR2 SYDVKM. This CDR3 is 18 amino acids long. V lost 5 bases, J lost 3 bases, and 13 bases stayed unmatched. The CDR3 region has the DNA TGTGCCAGCAGTGCTCCGGGACATCGGACTAGCGGGAGCTACGAGCAGTACTTC. Amino acids: CASSAPGHRTSGSYEQYF.

The V call is TRBV12-3 or TRBV12-4, the J call TRBJ2-1; D is uncertain. V lost 6 bases and J lost 4, with 13 bases in between. This CDR3 is built from 14 residues. The CDR3 is CASRSRTLYNEQFF. The CDR3 DNA sequence: TGTGCCAGCAGATCCAGGACCTTATACAATGAGCAGTTCTTC.

This clonotype was detected ten times or more. V is TRBV29-1 and J is TRBJ1-1, with 7 bases lining up with TRBD1. CDR3 size: 18 residues. Germline trimming cut 4 bases from V and 3 bases from J; bases unmatched to any gene: 20. The germline V gene encodes CDR1 SQVTM and CDR2 ANQGSEA. In nucleotides, the CDR3 is TGCAGCGTTGTGGTATTTCGGACAGGTCTTCGCTGGGACACTGAAGCTTTCTTT. This encodes CSVVVFRTGLRWDTEAFF.

The chain employs TRBV29-1 and TRBJ2-6; D possibly uses TRBD1 or TRBD2 (5 bases each). The CDR3 extends over 17 amino acids. Trimming took off 1 base at V and 0 bases at J, with 13 bases between the two ends. Germline assignment: CDR1 SQVTM and CDR2 ANQGSEA. Here the CDR3 DNA reads TGCAGCGTTGAAGGACCGGGACCTCCCTCTGGGGCCAACGTCCTGACTTTC. Translating gives CSVEGPGPPSGANVLTF.

This clonotype has at least ten counts. The genes are TRBV12-3 or TRBV12-4 and TRBJ1-3, with D perhaps matching TRBD1 (6 bases). This CDR3 region has 18 residues. Trimming took 3 bases from V and 0 from J, leaving 18 bases between them. In DNA form, the CDR3 reads TGTGCCAGCAGTTTGCAGTTTGGGACACAGAGCTCTGGAAACACCATATATTTT. Encoded protein: CASSLQFGTQSSGNTIYF.

This clonotype was seen only a few times. Just one base apart from a much larger clone, this may be a read error. The gene calls are TRBV2 and TRBJ1-4; D may be TRBD1 (5 bases). CDR3 length: 13 amino acids. Germline V CDR1 and CDR2: SNHLY, FYNNEI. The CDR3 nucleotides read TGTGCCTCAATCGGGGGGTCTAATGAAAAACTGCTTTTT. It yields the protein CASIGGSNEKLLF. Full variable domain (outside the CDR3, taken from reference TRBV2 and TRBJ1-4): EPEVTQTPSHQVTQMGQEVILRCVPISNHLYFYWYRQILGQKVEFLVSFYNNEISEKSEIFDDQFSVERPDGSNFTLKIRSTKLEDSAMYFCASIGGSNEKLLFGSGTQLSVL.

Many counts were recorded for this clonotype. The chain is built from TRBV7-3 and TRBJ2-1; TRBD1 is a possible D gene (5 bases). The CDR3 spans 13 residues. Trimming stripped 3 bases from V and 6 bases from J, with 9 bases between. Germline-derived CDR1 and CDR2 are SGHTA and FQGTGA. For the CDR3, the DNA is TGTGCCAGCAGCTTGGGGCCACTCAATGAGCAGTTCTTC. Protein product: CASSLGPLNEQFF.

This clonotype was seen many times. This chain uses TRBV6-1 with TRBJ1-6; D is unresolved. Trimming pared 5 bases from V and 7 bases from J, leaving 12 bases between. The germline gives CDR1 MNHNS, CDR2 SASEGT. CDR3 length equals 14 residues. The CDR3 region is CASSWAGGNSPLHF. Written as DNA, the CDR3 is TGTGCCAGCAGTTGGGCTGGAGGAAATTCACCCCTCCACTTT.

In the case of this clonotype: It may be a read error: a sequence one base away is much more abundant. The chain combines TRBV5-1 with TRBJ1-1, with 10 bases that match TRBD1. J lost 3 bases, V lost 1 base, and 3 bases had no gene match. From germline, CDR1 is SGHRS and CDR2 YFSETQ. There are 15 residues in the CDR3. CDR3 bases: TGCGCCAGCAGCTTGAGGGGGACAGGGGACACTGAAGCTTTCTTT. Translated, it gives CASSLRGTGDTEAFF.

Many counts were recorded for this clonotype. V usage is TRBV6-6 and J usage is TRBJ2-1; 8 bases agree with TRBD1. Trimming took 2 bases from V and 5 from J; bases not matched to a gene: 5. This CDR3 is 15 amino acids long. Per germline, CDR1 MNHNY and CDR2 SVGAGI (reference sequence). The CDR3 sequence: CASSYGTGDDNEQFF. DNA of the CDR3: TGTGCCAGCAGTTACGGGACAGGAGACGACAATGAGCAGTTCTTC.

This clonotype was seen ten or more times. The V and J genes are TRBV19 and TRBJ2-1; D is perhaps TRBD1 (5 bases). This CDR3 comprises 13 residues. Germline assignment: CDR1 LNHDA and CDR2 SQIVND (reference sequence). Trimming left V 5 bases short and J 7 bases short, with 12 bases between. The CDR3 here is CASSWQGTNEQFF. The CDR3 bases are TGTGCCAGTAGTTGGCAGGGTACTAATGAGCAGTTCTTC.

V usage is TRBV6-1 and J usage is TRBJ2-1, with TRBD2 matching 9 bases. Per the germline V gene, CDR1 is MNHNS and CDR2 is SASEGT. V was pared by 6 bases and J by 4 bases, with 7 bases of the junction left unmatched. This CDR3 has 15 amino acids. DNA of the CDR3: TGTGCCAGCAGCATTAGCGGGAGCGGATACAATGAGCAGTTCTTC. Its protein is CASSISGSGYNEQFF.

The genes are TRBV9 and TRBJ2-1, with 9 bases matching TRBD1. CDR3 length: 16 residues. Germline V gives CDR1 SGDLS, CDR2 YYNGEE. V dropped 3 bases and J dropped 2; count of bases not matched to a gene: 6. The CDR3 protein is CASSESGTGTYNEQFF. Here the CDR3 DNA reads TGTGCCAGCAGCGAGTCCGGGACAGGGACCTACAATGAGCAGTTCTTC.

This clonotype appeared many times. The chain carries TRBV7-2 and TRBJ2-2, with TRBD2 identical over 7 bases. V was clipped by 4 bases and J by 5 bases; unmatched bases: 13. Germline V gene data show CDR1 as SGHTA and CDR2 as FQGNSA. This CDR3 comprises 17 residues. In DNA, the CDR3 is TGTGCCAGCAGCTACCCCTCCGGGACTATTATAACCGGGGAGCTGTTTTTT. Its protein product is CASSYPSGTIITGELFF. The full variable domain, in which reference TRBV7-2 and TRBJ2-2 provide the parts outside the CDR3, is GAGVSQSPSNKVTEKGKDVELRCDPISGHTALYWYRQSLGQGLEFLIYFQGNSAPDKSGLPSDRFSAERTGGSVSTLTIQRTQQEDSAVYLCASSYPSGTIITGELFFGEGSRLTVL.

This clonotype has a count of ten or more. This chain connects TRBV7-9 to TRBJ2-7; D is perhaps TRBD2 (5 bases). The CDR3 consists of 13 residues. V was cut by 5 bases and J by 4 bases, with 12 bases left in between. The germline gives CDR1 SEHNR, CDR2 FQNEAQ (reference sequence). The CDR3 sequence is CASSPPGGYEQYF. CDR3 nucleotide sequence: TGTGCCAGCAGCCCTCCCGGCGGGTACGAGCAGTACTTC.

This rearrangement joins TRBV5-6 to TRBJ1-4; D is ambiguous. Germline V lookup: CDR1 SGHDT, CDR2 YYEEEE. The CDR3 loop spans 18 amino acids. V was shortened by 3 bases and J by 0 bases, with 18 bases between the two germline ends. The CDR3 sequence: CASSSLSEGYATNEKLFF. In DNA, the CDR3 is TGTGCCAGCAGCTCCCTTTCGGAGGGTTATGCAACTAATGAAAAACTGTTTTTT.

This clonotype was seen many times. V gene TRBV11-1 combines with J gene TRBJ2-3; 10 bases are shared with TRBD2. This CDR3 has 16 residues. J lost 0 bases, V lost 5 bases, and 5 bases had no gene match. In germline, CDR1 is SGHAT, CDR2 FQDESV (reference sequence). For the CDR3, the DNA is TGTGCCAGCAGCGCAGGACTAGCGGTGAGCACAGATACGCAGTATTTT. Encoded protein: CASSAGLAVSTDTQYF.

This clonotype was detected ten times or more. DNA of the CDR3: TGTGCCACCAGTGATTTCTCAGGGGGCAATGAGCAGTTCTTC. It encodes CATSDFSGGNEQFF. The chain has TRBV24-1 and TRBJ2-1; TRBD1 aligns across 7 bases. CDR1 KGHDR and CDR2 SFDVKD come from the germline V gene. This CDR3 region has 14 residues. The V segment lost 1 base and the J segment 6 bases; nucleotides outside the gene matches: 2.

In this sample, this clonotype turned up many times. CDR3 residues: CATLSGTANTGELFF. The CDR3, as DNA: TGTGCCACCCTTTCCGGGACAGCGAACACCGGGGAGCTGTTTTTT. The chain links TRBV6-1 to TRBJ2-2, with TRBD1 matching 7 bases. This CDR3 is built from 15 residues. Per germline, CDR1 MNHNS and CDR2 SASEGT. V was pared by 10 bases and J by 0 bases, with 8 bases of the junction left unmatched.

This clonotype has a count of ten or more. The chain carries TRBV2 and TRBJ2-7; D remains unclear. This CDR3 is 14 amino acids long. V shed 4 bases and J shed 2 bases, with 12 bases lying between them. Per the germline V gene, CDR1 is SNHLY and CDR2 is FYNNEI. The CDR3 spells CASSVGKKPYEQYF. The CDR3 nucleotides read TGTGCCAGCAGTGTAGGGAAGAAGCCCTACGAGCAGTACTTC.

This clonotype was counted ten times or more. V gene TRBV2 combines with J gene TRBJ1-1; D not certain. The CDR3 has 12 amino acids. V was shortened by 2 bases and J by 10 bases, with 11 bases between the two germline ends. Germline lookup yields CDR1 SNHLY and CDR2 FYNNEI. This chain's CDR3 is CASSESGSAAFF. CDR3 bases: TGTGCCAGCAGTGAATCCGGTTCGGCAGCTTTCTTT.

Many counts were recorded for this clonotype. This sequence joins TRBV6-1 and TRBJ1-1; 8 bases agree with TRBD1. This CDR3 is 14 amino acids long. V lost 4 bases and J lost 0; bases outside the gene matches: 1. Germline V gives CDR1 MNHNS, CDR2 SASEGT. CDR3 sequence reads: CASSAGQVNTEAFF. The CDR3 nucleotides are TGTGCCAGCAGTGCGGGACAGGTGAACACTGAAGCTTTCTTT.

Ten or more counts support this clonotype. The chain has TRBV6-1 and TRBJ2-1; the match to TRBD2 covers 8 bases. The CDR3 spans 14 residues. With V trimmed by 7 bases and J by 6 bases, 8 bases remained unmatched. In germline, CDR1 is MNHNS, CDR2 SASEGT. CDR3 in amino acids: CASTTSGATNEQFF. CDR3 coding DNA: TGTGCCAGCACAACTAGCGGAGCTACCAATGAGCAGTTCTTC.

This clonotype was picked up many times. CDR3 nucleotides: TGTGCCAGCAGTCCTCCTCGGACTAGCGGGAATTACGAGCAGTACTTC. Its translation is CASSPPRTSGNYEQYF. The chain has TRBV12-3 or TRBV12-4 and TRBJ2-7, with 12 bases matching TRBD2. The ends lost 5 bases at V and 4 bases at J; junction bases unmatched: 9. This CDR3 has 16 residues.

This clonotype was recorded at least ten times. The CDR3 spells CSAAGTSGVTYEQYF. The CDR3 DNA reads TGCAGTGCTGCCGGGACTAGCGGGGTAACCTACGAGCAGTACTTC. The V gene is TRBV20-1, the J gene TRBJ2-7, with 13 nucleotides matching TRBD2. The V segment lost 5 bases and the J segment 2 bases; nucleotides outside the gene matches: 6. The CDR3 length is 15 residues. The germline gives CDR1 DFQATT, CDR2 SNEGSKA (reference sequence).

The chain recombines TRBV6-1 with TRBJ2-1, with 13 bases identical to TRBD2. This CDR3 spans 18 amino acids. The germline V gene encodes CDR1 MNHNS and CDR2 SASEGT. V lost 5 bases, J lost 0 bases, and 7 bases stayed unmatched. CDR3 sequence (DNA): TGTGCCAGCAGTCCGACTAGCGGGGGGCGGAGCTCCTACAATGAGCAGTTCTTC. Protein product: CASSPTSGGRSSYNEQFF.

This clonotype occurred many times. V is TRBV9 and J is TRBJ2-1; TRBD2 matches 8 bases. The CDR3 extends over 15 amino acids. CDR1 is SGDLS, CDR2 YYNGEE, per germline. The ends lost 0 bases at V and 6 bases at J; junction bases unmatched: 5. In DNA form, the CDR3 reads TGTGCCAGCAGCGTAGCAGGGACTAGTTCCAATGAGCAGTTCTTC. This translates into CASSVAGTSSNEQFF.